The 19 T cell receptor beta chains below were found in one sample sequenced in a study of T cell changes during pregnancy in multiple sclerosis (dated by TCRdb to about 2019). Libraries were built with the immunoSEQ multiplex PCR assay. Drawn from immuneACCESS, this table holds only the in-frame rearrangements with V and J called that TCRdb kept. Clones are partly lost; checked studies trace under half to an unresolved V gene and leave the rest unexplained. Counted in this sample were approximately 49,000 clones; approximately 85% of them appeared once. In total, the top ten clones hold 1% to 1.5% of the sample. The starting material was CD4+ T cells from peripheral blood mononuclear cells, obtained in the second trimester of pregnancy. Every receptor here comes from a female donor with multiple sclerosis, enrolled in a pregnancy study.

The chain carries TRBV5-1 and TRBJ2-3; TRBD2 aligns across 9 bases. Germline CDR1 and CDR2: SGHRS and YFSETQ. The V gene end was trimmed by 4 bases and the J gene end by 4 bases; junction bases not matched to a gene: 10. The CDR3 has 16 amino acids. The CDR3 sequence: CASSPIAGVRADTQYF. The CDR3, as DNA: TGCGCCAGCAGCCCGATAGCGGGGGTTCGAGCAGATACGCAGTATTTT.

J is TRBJ1-1 and V is TRBV6-5; D ambiguous. Germline V lookup: CDR1 MNHEY, CDR2 SVGAGI. V gave up 6 bases and J gave up 3 bases, with 17 bases separating them. This CDR3 has 15 residues. In nucleotides, the CDR3 is TGTGCCAGCAGCCGATCAGGCCGAGCCGACACTGAAGCTTTCTTT. It specifies CASSRSGRADTEAFF.

CDR3 residues: CASSPTSGGYNEQFF. DNA for the CDR3: TGTGCCAGCAGCCCAACTAGCGGGGGTTACAATGAGCAGTTCTTC. The chain links TRBV28 to TRBJ2-1; TRBD2 matches at 11 bases. The CDR3 runs to 15 residues. Germline V gives CDR1 MDHEN, CDR2 SYDVKM. Trimming removed 6 bases from V and 4 bases from J; junction bases left unmatched: 5.

The V call is TRBV7-9, the J call TRBJ2-7; TRBD1 is a possible D gene (5 bases). Germline V CDR1 and CDR2: SEHNR, FQNEAQ (reference sequence). Trimming pared 1 base from V and 3 bases from J, leaving 7 bases between. This CDR3 is 13 amino acids long. The CDR3 loop reads CASSLEGLYEQYF. The DNA of the CDR3 is TGTGCCAGCAGCTTAGAGGGGCTCTACGAGCAGTACTTC.

The chain links TRBV10-3 to TRBJ2-7; 7 positions agree with TRBD1. The trim removed 10 bases at V and 2 bases at J, leaving 5 bases unmatched. Germline CDR1 reads ENHRY; CDR2 reads SYGVKD. The CDR3 consists of 12 residues. CDR3 amino acids: CATGQETYEQYF. CDR3 DNA sequence: TGTGCCACCGGACAGGAAACCTACGAGCAGTACTTC.

This clone was observed a few times. The gene calls are TRBV6-4 and TRBJ2-1; 8 positions match TRBD2. This CDR3 has 15 amino acids. Germline V gene lookup returns CDR1 MRHNA and CDR2 SNTAGT. J gave up 0 bases and V 5 bases, and 3 bases lay outside the gene matches. CDR3 nucleotides: TGTGCCAGCAGTCTACTAGCGGCCTCCTACAATGAGCAGTTCTTC. It translates to CASSLLAASYNEQFF.

The CDR3 spells CASSPGDGRSSYNEQFF. In DNA form, the CDR3 reads TGTGCCAGCAGTCCGGGGGACGGGAGGTCATCCTACAATGAGCAGTTCTTC. The chain has TRBV6-4 and TRBJ2-1; 7 nucleotides align to TRBD2. The CDR3 sequence is 17 residues long. V trimming: 5 bases; J trimming: 1 base; junction bases outside the gene matches: 11. Germline CDR1 and CDR2: MRHNA and SNTAGT.

The sample holds one count of this clone. The rearrangement uses TRBV19 and TRBJ2-6; D might be TRBD2 (5 bases). The V gene lost 5 bases and the J gene lost 0 bases, with 11 bases spanning the gap. The CDR3 runs 16 residues. The germline V gene has CDR1 LNHDA and CDR2 SQIVND (reference sequence). CDR3 bases: TGTGCCAGTAGTGAAAGGCGGGTCTCTGGGGCCAACGTCCTGACTTTC. Its translation: CASSERRVSGANVLTF. Variable domain in full (rest from reference TRBV19 and TRBJ2-6): DGGITQSPKYLFRKEGQNVTLSCEQNLNHDAMYWYRQDPGQGLRLIYYSQIVNDFQKGDIAEGYSVSREKKESFPLTVTSAQKNPTAFYLCASSERRVSGANVLTFGAGSRLTVL.

V usage is TRBV4-1 and J usage is TRBJ2-7; TRBD2 matches at 10 bases. The CDR3 consists of 14 residues. Germline assignment: CDR1 MGHRA and CDR2 YSYEKL. Trimming removed 4 bases from V and 5 bases from J; junction bases left unmatched: 5. Written as DNA, the CDR3 is TGCGCCAGCAGCCTGGCTAGCGGGAGTCACGAGCAGTACTTC. Translation: CASSLASGSHEQYF.

V and J are TRBV7-3 and TRBJ2-1, with a tentative D call TRBD2 (5 bases). The CDR3 is made up of 15 amino acids. V was cut by 3 bases and J by 8 bases, with 17 bases left in between. Germline CDR1 and CDR2: SGHTA and FQGTGA. The CDR3 DNA reads TGTGCCAGCAGCTTTAATAGCGCGGGCCTCCATGAGCAGTTCTTC. It specifies CASSFNSAGLHEQFF.

The chain carries TRBV30 and TRBJ2-1; TRBD2 matches 10 bases. The J segment lost 7 bases and the V segment lost 4 bases, leaving 10 bases of the junction unmatched. The CDR3 extends over 15 amino acids. Per the germline V gene, CDR1 is GTSNPN and CDR2 is SVGIG (reference sequence). The CDR3 loop reads CAWTPLAGVPNEQFF. Here the CDR3 DNA reads TGTGCCTGGACCCCTCTAGCGGGAGTCCCTAATGAGCAGTTCTTC.

This chain joins TRBV19 and TRBJ2-1, with 10 bases fitting TRBD2. J lost 7 bases, V lost 8 bases, and 2 bases had no gene match. Germline CDR1 LNHDA, CDR2 SQIVND (reference sequence). The CDR3 length is 12 residues. Written as DNA, the CDR3 is TGTGCCAGTTTGGGACTAGCGAATGAGCAGTTCTTC. It is translated as CASLGLANEQFF.

The CDR3 spells CASRIQLAGLYEQYF. CDR3 nucleotide sequence: TGTGCCAGCAGAATCCAACTAGCGGGGTTATACGAGCAGTACTTC. This chain links TRBV2 with TRBJ2-7, with TRBD2 identical over 10 bases. The CDR3 runs 15 residues. The J segment lost 4 bases and the V segment lost 6 bases, leaving 9 bases of the junction unmatched. Germline loops: CDR1 SNHLY, CDR2 FYNNEI.

This clone was observed a single time. The chain has TRBV9 and TRBJ2-2, with a tentative D call TRBD1 (6 bases). The CDR3 spans 15 residues. Deletions cut 6 bases from V and 5 bases from J, with 17 bases between. Germline loops: CDR1 SGDLS, CDR2 YYNGEE. CDR3 in amino acids: CASNAGEADTGELFF. The CDR3, as DNA: TGTGCCAGCAACGCAGGGGAAGCAGATACCGGGGAGCTGTTTTTT.

This chain joins TRBV11-2 and TRBJ2-5; 9 bases line up with TRBD1. Germline lookup yields CDR1 SGHAT and CDR2 FQNNGV. The CDR3 sequence is 15 residues long. The ends lost 6 bases at V and 4 bases at J; junction bases unmatched: 9. This CDR3 reads CASSNLQGAGETQYF. The CDR3 DNA is TGTGCCAGCAGTAATTTACAGGGGGCCGGAGAGACCCAGTACTTC.

The chain couples TRBV25-1 to TRBJ2-1; D may be TRBD2 (5 bases). CDR3 length equals 17 residues. V lost 3 bases, J lost 0 bases, and 15 bases lay in between. Germline CDR1 reads MGHDK; CDR2 reads SYGVNS. In DNA form, the CDR3 reads TGTGCCAGCAGTGACCATGGACTTCTTTTCTCCTACAATGAGCAGTTCTTC. Translating gives CASSDHGLLFSYNEQFF.

This rearrangement joins TRBV9 to TRBJ2-5; tentatively, D is TRBD2 (6 bases). Looked up from germline, CDR1 is SGDLS and CDR2 is YYNGEE. This CDR3 is 16 amino acids long. V was cut by 6 bases and J by 2 bases, with 20 bases left in between. CDR3 DNA sequence: TGTGCCAGCACACCGGGACTCCGAGGATTACAAGAGACCCAGTACTTC. Translation gives CASTPGLRGLQETQYF.

This chain joins TRBV9 and TRBJ1-5, with D possibly TRBD1 on 5 matching bases. The CDR3 totals 13 residues. V lost 3 bases and J 6 bases, leaving 10 bases between the germline ends. The V gene's germline CDR1 is SGDLS and CDR2 YYNGEE. This CDR3 reads CASSGGGAQPQHF. The CDR3 DNA sequence: TGTGCCAGCAGCGGGGGAGGGGCTCAGCCCCAGCATTTT.

This clone was found once. V is TRBV6-5 and J is TRBJ2-5, with 10 bases matching TRBD2. This CDR3 is 15 amino acids long. The germline gives CDR1 MNHEY, CDR2 SVGAGI. V was clipped by 7 bases and J by 3 bases; unmatched bases: 8. This chain's CDR3 is CASTLSGTSEETQYF. CDR3 nucleotide sequence: TGTGCCAGCACGTTGTCAGGGACTAGCGAAGAGACCCAGTACTTC.